The clone carrying this T cell receptor (beta chain) was recorded once. Recruited during active infection, patients (from Seattle) were subsequently followed longitudinally. The data stem from a study of blood T cell repertoires in COVID-19. Study summary: Sites across the United States, Italy and Spain contributed samples from acute and convalescent COVID-19. Nucleic acid was either cDNA or gDNA, and it came from T cells, B-cell-depleted T cells, or PBMCs.

The germline V gene encodes CDR1 SGDLS and CDR2 YYNGEE. The CDR3 sequence is 14 residues long. Trimming removed 5 bases from V and 0 bases from J, with 12 bases in between. Libraries were prepared by immunoSEQ multiplex PCR; TCRdb keeps only in-frame clonotypes and omits some of them. The sample contains nearly 350,000 clones, about nine tenths of which appear only once. V gene TRBV9 combines with J gene TRBJ2-7; possibly TRBD2 for D (5 bases). This TCR was sampled from a woman in her sixties or seventies with COVID-19, enrolled during active disease. The sequenced sample was peripheral blood. The DNA of the CDR3 is TGTGCCAGCAGTATAGCGTCGAGCTCCTACGAGCAGTACTTC. Residues: CASSIASSSYEQYF.